The rows below give T cell receptor beta chains drawn from one sample of a study of cytomegalovirus exposure and HLA in healthy donors. TCRdb's table, derived via immunoSEQ multiplex PCR, lists solely in-frame clones and lacks some. The sample shows around 170,000 clones, less than 85% of them seen only once. The specimen sequenced was PBMCs. The receptors were gathered from a man younger than 30 in good health and CMV-seropositive. The CDR3 runs from the conserved cysteine through the conserved F or W. D genes are given only for firm matches. Clone size is not always given. Where it is, it says once, few, many or a class for expanded clones.

>-|-|TRBV5-1|TRBJ1-5
CASSLVGIARGNQPQHF
TGCGCCAGCAGCTTGGTCGGAATCGCCAGGGGAAATCAGCCCCAGCATTTT
>TRBD1|-|TRBV7-2|TRBJ1-1
CASSLGWGQGDTEAFF
TGTGCCAGCAGCTTAGGGTGGGGACAGGGTGACACTGAAGCTTTCTTT
>-|-|TRBV30|TRBJ1-5
CAWSAGQSNQPQHF
TGTGCCTGGAGTGCTGGGCAGAGCAATCAGCCCCAGCATTTT
>-|-|TRBV6-5|TRBJ1-5
CASSYGDKKGPQHF
TGTGCCAGCAGTTACGGGGACAAGAAGGGGCCCCAGCATTTT
>-|-|TRBV4-1|TRBJ2-5
CASSQVYLQGLQETQYF
TGCGCCAGCAGCCAAGTGTATTTGCAGGGGCTACAAGAGACCCAGTACTTC
>-|-|TRBV29-1|TRBJ2-7
CSVTGSYEQYF
TGCAGCGTTACAGGGTCATACGAGCAGTACTTC
>-|-|TRBV11-2|TRBJ2-7
CASSFMGGWRELSYEQYF
TGTGCCAGCAGCTTCATGGGGGGCTGGCGGGAGCTCTCCTACGAGCAGTACTTC
>TRBD1|-|TRBV5-1|TRBJ2-1
CASNRGAVDEQFF
TGCGCCAGCAACAGGGGGGCAGTGGATGAGCAGTTCTTC
>-|-|TRBV28|TRBJ1-2
CASSYPPRGAAGGYTF
TGTGCCAGCAGTTACCCCCCCCGGGGGGCGGCGGGCGGCTACACCTTC
>-|once|TRBV11-2|TRBJ1-1
CASSLGRGRGFTEAFF
TGTGCCAGCAGCTTAGGTCGAGGGAGGGGATTCACTGAAGCTTTCTTT
>-|-|TRBV28|TRBJ1-1
CASSPDSGATEAFF
TGTGCCAGCAGTCCTGACAGTGGGGCCACTGAAGCTTTCTTT
>-|-|TRBV28|TRBJ1-4
CASSLGGAANEKLFF
TGTGCCAGCAGTTTAGGGGGGGCAGCCAATGAAAAACTGTTTTTT
>-|-|TRBV5-1|TRBJ1-5
CARRGGRGNQPQHF
TGCGCCAGAAGGGGGGGTCGGGGCAATCAGCCCCAGCATTTT
>-|once|TRBV19|TRBJ1-1
CASSIGQGYEAFF
TGTGCCAGTAGTATAGGGCAGGGGTATGAAGCTTTCTTT
>-|-|TRBV28|TRBJ1-1
CASSYSNTEAFF
TGTGCCAGCAGTTACAGTAACACTGAAGCTTTCTTT
>TRBD2|-|TRBV9|TRBJ2-7
CASSVDQGGYEQYF
TGTGCCAGCAGCGTAGATCAGGGAGGGTACGAGCAGTACTTC
>TRBD2|-|TRBV2|TRBJ2-2
CATTSGGNTGELFF
TGTGCCACTACCAGCGGGGGGAACACCGGGGAGCTGTTTTTT
>TRBD2|once|TRBV27|TRBJ2-5
CASSLRGGNQETQYF
TGTGCCAGCAGCTTACGGGGGGGTAACCAAGAGACCCAGTACTTC
>TRBD1|once|TRBV14|TRBJ1-1
CASSHVTGRSEAFF
TGTGCCAGCAGCCATGTGACAGGGCGTTCTGAAGCTTTCTTT
>-|-|TRBV28|TRBJ1-2
CASSAQSYTGVRGFLYGYTF
TGTGCCAGCAGTGCCCAATCCTACACGGGGGTCCGCGGCTTCCTCTATGGCTACACCTTC
>-|-|TRBV5-1|TRBJ2-5
CASRVDSQETQYF
TGCGCCAGCAGGGTAGATTCTCAAGAGACCCAGTACTTC
>TRBD2|-|TRBV11-3|TRBJ2-2
CASSSGTSGRSGELFF
TGTGCCAGCAGCTCCGGGACTAGCGGGAGGTCTGGGGAGCTGTTTTTT
>-|-|TRBV18|TRBJ1-5
CASSPRGGNQPQHF
TGTGCCAGCTCACCCAGGGGAGGCAATCAGCCCCAGCATTTT
>-|-|TRBV28|TRBJ2-5
CASSLSPTSPEETQYF
TGTGCCAGCAGCTTGTCCCCGACTAGTCCCGAAGAGACCCAGTACTTC
>TRBD1|-|TRBV13|TRBJ1-2
CASSKRGQGDYGYTF
TGTGCCAGCAGCAAGAGGGGACAGGGGGACTATGGCTACACCTTC
>TRBD2|-|TRBV7-9|TRBJ2-7
CASSSAGGPYEQYF
TGTGCCAGCAGCTCAGCGGGAGGGCCTTACGAGCAGTACTTC
>-|-|TRBV5-1|TRBJ1-1
CASSEALNTEAFF
TGCGCCAGCAGCGAGGCTTTGAACACTGAAGCTTTCTTT
>-|-|TRBV7-7|TRBJ2-5
CASSGSGKETQYF
TGTGCTAGCAGCGGGTCAGGGAAAGAGACCCAGTACTTC
>-|-|TRBV5-8|TRBJ2-5
CASSSRGRETQYF
TGTGCCAGCAGCTCCAGGGGTCGAGAGACCCAGTACTTC
>TRBD2|once|TRBV6-1|TRBJ2-5
CASNRGGLETQYF
TGTGCCAGCAACCGGGGGGGCTTGGAGACCCAGTACTTC
>-|-|TRBV27|TRBJ1-4
CASSSMLNEKLFF
TGTGCCAGCAGCTCTATGCTGAATGAAAAACTGTTTTTT
>-|-|TRBV27|TRBJ1-1
CASSLGGNTEAFF
TGTGCCAGCAGTTTGGGGGGGAACACTGAAGCTTTCTTT
>-|-|TRBV11-2|TRBJ2-7
CASSLSLGSYEQYF
TGTGCCAGCAGCCTATCACTAGGGTCCTACGAGCAGTACTTC
>TRBD1|-|TRBV27|TRBJ2-7
CASSLLGTGAYEQYF
TGTGCCAGCAGTTTACTGGGAACAGGGGCCTACGAGCAGTACTTC
>-|many|TRBV29-1|TRBJ1-1
CSSSGVTNTEAFF
TGCAGCTCCTCCGGGGTGACCAACACTGAAGCTTTCTTT
>TRBD1|-|TRBV18|TRBJ2-1
CASSPGTGDNEQFF
TGTGCCAGCTCACCAGGGACAGGGGACAATGAGCAGTTCTTC
>TRBD2|-|TRBV4-1|TRBJ2-1
CASSLIGLAGADEQFF
TGCGCCAGCAGCCTAATAGGGCTAGCGGGAGCCGATGAGCAGTTCTTC
>-|-|TRBV6-5|TRBJ2-1
CASSSTSGETFF
TGTGCCAGCAGTTCAACTAGTGGAGAGACGTTCTTC
>-|-|TRBV7-9|TRBJ2-7
CASSLLGKGSSYEQYF
TGTGCCAGCAGCTTGCTAGGGAAAGGGAGCTCCTACGAGCAGTACTTC
>-|-|TRBV28|TRBJ2-1
CASSVDRKGRSYNEQFF
TGTGCCAGCAGTGTTGACAGGAAGGGACGCTCCTACAATGAGCAGTTCTTC
>TRBD2|once|TRBV28|TRBJ2-1
CASSHGGIYNEQFF
TGTGCCAGCAGTCACGGGGGGATCTACAATGAGCAGTTCTTC
>TRBD2|-|TRBV11-3|TRBJ2-1
CASSLDGTSGHNEQFF
TGTGCCAGCAGCTTAGACGGGACTAGCGGTCACAATGAGCAGTTCTTC